Here is one TCR beta chain with its context. This sample is part of a study of blood T cell repertoires in COVID-19. The table came from immunoSEQ multiplex PCR; TCRdb's copy has only in-frame clones and leaves some out. The table has approximately 47,000 clones, about 92% seen once; the top ten hold roughly 19%. The TCR comes from a man between 65 and 85 years old with active COVID-19. The sequenced sample consisted of peripheral blood.

The CDR3 DNA reads as TGTGCCAGCAGTCTTTGGGTCGGGACAGATACGCAGTATTTT. Encoded protein: CASSLWVGTDTQYF. The J gene is TRBJ2-3, the V gene TRBV2; D is undetermined. CDR3 size: 14 residues. Germline CDR1 and CDR2: SNHLY and FYNNEI. The V and J ends lost 5 bases and 3 bases respectively, with 12 bases between them.